This T cell receptor beta chain was obtained from a study of blood T cell repertoires in COVID-19 (dated by TCRdb to the early 2020s). With respect to the entire study: Samples from collaborators originated in the United States, Italy and Spain and spanned both the acute and convalescent phases of COVID-19. The samples were drawn from the first 160 participants of the ongoing ImmuneRACE study and from over a thousand subjects provided by 6 global collaborators. The repertoires were released in a freely available public database intended as a resource for research on the immune response to SARS-CoV-2. A de-identified subject ID, COVID-19 status, age in years and sex were almost always included in the sample metadata. The dataset comprised deeply sampled blood TCRbeta repertoires from subjects exposed to, actively infected with, or recovered from COVID-19. The material from the prospective study consisted of cDNA or gDNA derived from T cells, B-cell-depleted T cells, or PBMCs. Where available, HLA class I and class II types were obtained from metadata supplied by the sample provider rather than from assay-based typing. The research as a whole found: The amount of clinical and demographic metadata varied by source and participant and was provided uncurated.

A word on this clone: What this receptor recognizes is not known. No clone much larger than this one lies a single base away; base qualities are absent.

Whole blood was collected in K2EDTA tubes by collaborating institutions according to the institutions' own protocols. For TCRbeta analysis, collaborators shipped samples as frozen whole blood, isolated PBMCs, or DNA extracted from either of those sample types. The CDR3 measures 13 amino acids from cysteine to phenylalanine. The sequence is cut down to CDR3 DNA, 39 bases in frame from base 1. Trimmed from V: 7 bases; trimmed from J: 2 bases; junction bases lacking a gene match: 4. As encoded in the germline V gene, CDR1 is MNHEY while CDR2 is SVGAGI. TCRbeta CDR3 regions were amplified from genomic DNA using the immunoSEQ Assay, a bias-controlled multiplex PCR. The original methods were these. The number of nucleated cells in each sample was estimated by amplification of reference gene primers within the assay. To quantify the absolute abundance of each unique TCRbeta CDR3 rearrangement, sequence reads were collapsed and filtered. For each sample, productive Simpson clonality was calculated by taking the square root of Simpson's diversity index across productive rearrangements. TCRdb obtained this table from immuneACCESS and retained in-frame rearrangements with V and J assigned. These tables miss some clones; where compared with another copy, unresolved V genes account for less than half of the shortfall, and the remainder is unexplained. Clone size and V and J calls were adopted from that table, with D and trimming inferred from the DNA. The sample profile shows some 210,000 clones; almost 85% of them were found once. The ten largest clonotypes hold about 12% of the sample.

Recombination joined TRBV6-5 with TRBJ2-7; TRBD1 fits 8 bases in the junction. The sample comprised peripheral blood. The source is a woman between 40 and 55 years old with acute or convalescent COVID-19. In nucleotide form, the sequence is TGTGCCAGCAACCAGGGGGCCACCTACGAGCAGTACTTC. Its protein reads: CASNQGATYEQYF.